The TCR beta chain under discussion was sequenced for a study of T cell responses to AZD1222 COVID-19 vaccine. Study results and caveats: Clonal diversity was possibly underestimated, and the donors were mostly white British, with more females. No repertoire was sampled before or during the peak T cell response, only after it. Nearly half of unique spike-specific TCRs reportedly avoided B.1.351 and B.1.1.7 mutated regions.

CDR3 length: 13 residues. Per germline, CDR1 MNHEY and CDR2 SVGEGT. Trimming took 5 bases from V and 5 from J, leaving 12 bases between them. Profiling relied on immunoSEQ multiplex PCR, and the TCRdb table lists in-frame clones only, not all of them. The repertoire includes around 200,000 clones, about 91% of them detected once, and about 8% sits in the top ten. Points on this clone: What it binds is unknown.

The sequencing used peripheral blood, collected on day 0 of AZD1222 vaccination. The receptor's source is an adult in good health. This rearrangement joins TRBV6-2 or TRBV6-3 to TRBJ1-1; a possible D gene is TRBD1 (6 bases). CDR3 sequence (DNA): TGTGCCAGCAGTCGTACGAGGGGGACTGAAGCTTTCTTT. Amino acid sequence: CASSRTRGTEAFF.